The 21 T cell receptor beta chains below were found in one sample sequenced in a study of cytomegalovirus exposure and HLA in healthy donors. The PCR ran on 60 Vbeta and 13 Jbeta primers. Generated by immunoSEQ multiplex PCR, the TCRdb table keeps only in-frame clones and is missing some. The table has some 120,000 clones, 80% seen once. Sequencing was done on a sample of PBMCs. These TCRs come from a female donor in good health and CMV-seronegative.

Points on this clone: Its ends do not fully match the called genes, so a read error is possible. The chain recombines TRBV4-1 with TRBJ1-1, with a weak D call TRBD1 (5 bases). The germline CDR1 and CDR2 sequences are MGHRA and YSYEKL. This CDR3 has 13 amino acids. CDR3 in amino acids: CAGSLGRQTEAFF. The CDR3 bases are TGCGCCGGCAGCCTCGGAAGACAGACTGAAGCTTTCTTT.

The gene calls are TRBV5-5 and TRBJ1-1, with 9 bases that match TRBD1. The CDR3 spans 14 residues. Germline CDR1 and CDR2: SGHKS and YYEKEE (reference sequence). J gave up 0 bases and V 3 bases, and 0 bases lay outside the gene matches. The CDR3 loop is CASSWTGVNTEAFF. The CDR3 coding sequence is TGTGCCAGCAGCTGGACAGGGGTGAACACTGAAGCTTTCTTT.

The chain combines TRBV5-1 with TRBJ2-1; 13 nucleotides align to TRBD2. The CDR3 contains 18 residues. Unmatched junction bases numbered 14, after V lost 4 bases and J lost 7 bases. Germline V CDR1 and CDR2: SGHRS, YFSETQ. CDR3 amino acids: CASSPGLAGSRFRNEQFF. Written as DNA, the CDR3 is TGCGCCAGCAGCCCGGGACTAGCGGGAAGTAGGTTTCGGAATGAGCAGTTCTTC.

This clone was found a few times. This chain uses TRBV16 with TRBJ1-1; a weak D match, TRBD1 (6 bases). The CDR3 totals 14 residues. V lost 0 bases, J lost 1 base, and 6 bases lay in between. CDR1 is KGHSY, CDR2 FQNENV, per germline. CDR3 protein: CASSQSTGNTEAFF. As DNA, the CDR3 is TGTGCCAGCAGCCAATCGACAGGGAACACTGAAGCTTTCTTT. The full variable domain, rest sourced from reference TRBV16 and TRBJ1-1, is GEEVAQTPKHLVRGEGQKAKLYCAPIKGHSYVFWYQQVLKNEFKFLISFQNENVFDETGMPKERFSAKCLPNSPCSLEIQATKLEDSAVYFCASSQSTGNTEAFFGQGTRLTVV.

V usage is TRBV27 and J usage is TRBJ2-1, with TRBD2 identical over 13 bases. Germline V lookup: CDR1 MNHEY, CDR2 SMNVEV (reference sequence). J gave up 10 bases and V 8 bases, and 11 bases lay outside the gene matches. The CDR3 extends over 15 amino acids. The CDR3 protein is CASAHTSGGAGEQFF. CDR3 DNA: TGTGCCAGCGCTCACACTAGCGGGGGGGCCGGGGAGCAGTTCTTC.

V gene TRBV21-1 combines with J gene TRBJ2-7; the D segment call TRBD2 is taken from the table without a DNA check. TRBV21-1 is a pseudogene locus. The CDR3 consists of 14 residues. The chain's CDR3 is CASNGEWRSYEQYF. CDR3 DNA: TGTGCCAGCAATGGGGAGTGGAGATCCTACGAGCAGTACTTC.

The chain links TRBV9 to TRBJ1-2, with 9 positions matching TRBD1. The length of the CDR3 is 16 residues. The germline V gene encodes CDR1 SGDLS and CDR2 YYNGEE. J was trimmed by 0 bases and V by 2 bases; bases with no gene match: 5. As DNA, the CDR3 is TGTGCCAGCAGCGTGGACAGGGGCCCAGCTAACTATGGCTACACCTTC. It is translated as CASSVDRGPANYGYTF.

This clone was seen only a few times. The V call is TRBV11-3, the J call TRBJ2-3; possible D gene TRBD1, 7 bases. V gave up 5 bases and J gave up 5 bases, with 17 bases separating them. This CDR3 is 15 amino acids long. Per the germline V gene, CDR1 is SGHNT and CDR2 is YENEEA. CDR3 nucleotides: TGTGCCAGCAGCCCGGAGGGACAGAGTATAGATACGCAGTATTTT. This encodes CASSPEGQSIDTQYF.

This chain joins TRBV2 and TRBJ1-5; D is perhaps TRBD1 (6 bases). The CDR3 sequence is 16 residues long. Germline assignment: CDR1 SNHLY and CDR2 FYNNEI. Trimming shortened V by 7 bases and J by 7 bases, and 23 bases separated the two germline ends. CDR3 region: CASKGTELRGGQPQHF. CDR3 DNA sequence: TGTGCCAGCAAGGGGACTGAGTTACGGGGGGGCCAGCCCCAGCATTTT.

This clone was observed a handful of times. This chain uses TRBV15 with TRBJ2-5, with TRBD2 matching 7 bases. The J call is in doubt because the DNA end fits TRBJ2-7 better. CDR3 length: 15 residues. In germline, CDR1 is LNHNV, CDR2 YYDKDF (reference sequence). CDR3 nucleotide sequence: TGTGCCACCAGCAGAGAGCGAGCGGGGAACTACGAGCAGTACTTC. Amino acids: CATSRERAGNYEQYF.

Only a few counts were recorded for this clone. The chain uses TRBV7-9 and TRBJ2-7; a weak D match, TRBD1 (6 bases). The CDR3 extends over 15 amino acids. Trimming shortened V by 0 bases and J by 2 bases, and 11 bases separated the two germline ends. CDR1 is SEHNR and CDR2 is FQNEAQ in the germline V gene (reference sequence). CDR3 in DNA: TGTGCCAGCAGCTTAGCGACAGGTAGGCCCTACGAGCAGTACTTC. This encodes CASSLATGRPYEQYF.

The J gene is TRBJ2-1, the V gene TRBV28; maybe TRBD1 (6 bases). V was clipped by 3 bases and J by 4 bases, with 10 bases between them. There are 14 residues in the CDR3. Germline values: CDR1 MDHEN, CDR2 SYDVKM. This CDR3 is CASSLGAEYNEQFF. CDR3 sequence (DNA): TGTGCCAGCAGTTTGGGGGCGGAGTACAATGAGCAGTTCTTC. The full variable domain, rest sourced from reference TRBV28 and TRBJ2-1, is DVKVTQSSRYLVKRTGEKVFLECVQDMDHENMFWYRQDPGLGLRLIYFSYDVKMKEKGDIPEGYSVSREKKERFSLILESASTNQTSMYLCASSLGAEYNEQFFGPGTRLTVL.

A word on this clone: Different DNA sequences within this sample yield the same CDR3. This chain links TRBV13 with TRBJ2-5; D may be TRBD2 (5 bases). Germline CDR1 and CDR2: PRHDT and FYEKMQ (reference sequence). V was pared by 3 bases and J by 1 base, with 9 bases between. The CDR3 covers 14 residues. In DNA, the CDR3 is TGTGCCAGCAGCTTTCTCGGAGGCCAAGAGACCCAGTACTTC. It yields the protein CASSFLGGQETQYF.

V usage is TRBV9 and J usage is TRBJ1-2, with D possibly being TRBD1 (6 bases). Germline V gene sequence: CDR1 SGDLS, CDR2 YYNGEE. This CDR3 region has 23 residues. Between the trimmed V and J ends, which lost 3 bases and 6 bases, there was a span of 42 bases. In nucleotides, the CDR3 is TGTGCCAGCAGCGGGCCTTTCGGACAGAGGGAAAATCTAAACCCCCCGAACTCCCATGGCTACACCTTC. It is translated as CASSGPFGQRENLNPPNSHGYTF.

This clone was counted once. The chain links TRBV7-9 to TRBJ1-2; 7 nucleotides agree with TRBD1. Unmatched junction bases numbered 10, after V lost 8 bases and J lost 10 bases. The CDR3 totals 12 residues. Germline lookup yields CDR1 SEHNR and CDR2 FQNEAQ (reference sequence). The CDR3 protein is CASGTGDIPYTF. The DNA of the CDR3 is TGTGCCAGCGGAACAGGGGACATCCCCTACACCTTC.

The chain recombines TRBV6-5 with TRBJ1-5; D gene unclear. The V end lost 8 bases, the J end lost 0 bases, and 8 bases lay between the germline ends. Germline V CDR1 and CDR2: MNHEY, SVGAGI. The CDR3 spans 13 residues. CDR3 DNA sequence: TGTGCCAGCTCGCCCAGTAGCAATCAGCCCCAGCATTTT. Protein: CASSPSSNQPQHF.

J is TRBJ2-1 and V is TRBV27; 7 bases match TRBD1. This CDR3 comprises 16 residues. CDR1 is MNHEY and CDR2 is SMNVEV in the germline V gene (reference sequence). Losses at the gene ends were 6 bases for V and 8 bases for J; bases not matched to a gene: 16. CDR3 loop: CASSQTKQVRGYEQFF. CDR3 nucleotide sequence: TGTGCCAGCAGCCAAACCAAGCAGGTCAGGGGGTATGAGCAGTTCTTC.

This chain uses TRBV18 with TRBJ2-1; D possibly corresponds to TRBD2 (6 bases). Trimming removed 5 bases at V and 11 bases at J, with 16 bases between. CDR3 length: 13 amino acids. The V gene's germline CDR1 is KGHSH and CDR2 LQKENI. The CDR3 loop is CASSVGGGEQQFF. CDR3 DNA: TGTGCCAGCTCAGTAGGCGGCGGGGAACAGCAGTTCTTC.

The V call is TRBV29-1, the J call TRBJ1-2, with D tentatively TRBD1 (5 bases). This CDR3 has 12 amino acids. The V end lost 5 bases, the J end lost 4 bases, and 11 bases lay between the germline ends. Germline loops: CDR1 SQVTM, CDR2 ANQGSEA. CDR3 sequence reads: CSVYRISYGYTF. In nucleotides, the CDR3 is TGCAGCGTTTACAGGATCTCCTATGGCTACACCTTC.

V gene TRBV5-6 combines with J gene TRBJ2-1; the D gene is possibly TRBD2 (6 bases). Trimming shortened V by 1 base and J by 7 bases, and 12 bases separated the two germline ends. The CDR3 has 14 amino acids. The V gene's germline CDR1 is SGHDT and CDR2 YYEEEE. CDR3 in amino acids: CASSLLLADNEQFF. In DNA, the CDR3 is TGTGCCAGCAGCTTGTTACTAGCCGATAATGAGCAGTTCTTC.

This clone turned up a few times. V is TRBV7-9 and J is TRBJ1-1, with D possibly matching TRBD1 (5 bases). Germline-derived CDR1 and CDR2 are SEHNR and FQNEAQ (reference sequence). V shed 1 base and J shed 4 bases, with 13 bases lying between them. The CDR3 loop spans 15 amino acids. The CDR3 region is CASSLVVPGATEAFF. The CDR3, as DNA: TGTGCCAGCAGCTTAGTTGTGCCTGGGGCCACTGAAGCTTTCTTT. Combining the CDR3 with reference TRBV7-9 and TRBJ1-1 gives the whole variable domain DTGVSQNPRHKITKRGQNVTFRCDPISEHNRLYWYRQTLGQGPEFLTYFQNEAQLEKSRLLSDRFSAERPKGSFSTLEIQRTEQGDSAMYLCASSLVVPGATEAFFGQGTRLTVV.